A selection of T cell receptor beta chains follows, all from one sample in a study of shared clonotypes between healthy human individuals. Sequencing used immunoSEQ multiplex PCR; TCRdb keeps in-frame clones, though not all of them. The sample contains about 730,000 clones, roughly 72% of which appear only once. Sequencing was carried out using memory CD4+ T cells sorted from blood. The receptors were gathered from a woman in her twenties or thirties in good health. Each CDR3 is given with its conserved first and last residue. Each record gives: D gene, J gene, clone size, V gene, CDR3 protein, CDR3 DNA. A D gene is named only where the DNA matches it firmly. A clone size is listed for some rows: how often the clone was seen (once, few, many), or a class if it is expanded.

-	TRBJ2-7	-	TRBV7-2	CASSDLPGSGEQYF	TGTGCCAGCAGCGACCTCCCGGGGAGTGGTGAGCAGTACTTC
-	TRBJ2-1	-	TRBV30	CAWWISGMGGSYNEQFF	TGTGCCTGGTGGATATCCGGGATGGGCGGTTCCTACAATGAGCAGTTCTTC
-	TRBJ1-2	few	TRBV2	CASSVELRYGYTF	TGTGCCAGCAGTGTCGAGCTACGCTATGGCTACACCTTC
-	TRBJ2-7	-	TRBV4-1	CASSQDSRIGPNYEQYF	TGCGCCAGCAGCCAAGATTCCCGGATTGGCCCGAACTACGAGCAGTACTTC
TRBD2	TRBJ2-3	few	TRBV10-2	CASSALAGTDTQYF	TGCGCCAGCAGTGCTCTAGCGGGAACAGATACGCAGTATTTT
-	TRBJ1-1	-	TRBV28	CASSPRGHPNTEAFF	TGTGCCAGCAGTCCCCGGGGGCACCCGAACACTGAAGCTTTCTTT
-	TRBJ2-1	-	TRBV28	CASSLSGYNEQFF	TGTGCCAGCAGTTTATCAGGGTACAATGAGCAGTTCTTC
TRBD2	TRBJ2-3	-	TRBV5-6	CASSLFSGGSTDTQYF	TGTGCCAGCAGCTTGTTCTCGGGAGGATCCACAGATACGCAGTATTTT
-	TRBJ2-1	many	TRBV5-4	CASSFREQQFF	TGTGCCAGCAGCTTTCGGGAGCAGCAGTTCTTC
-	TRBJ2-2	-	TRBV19	CASTSPNTGELFF	TGTGCCAGTACTTCGCCGAACACCGGGGAGCTGTTTTTT
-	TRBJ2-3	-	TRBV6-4	CASSEYPTDTQYF	TGTGCCAGCAGTGAATATCCCACAGATACGCAGTATTTT
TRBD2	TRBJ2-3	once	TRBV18	CASSPGTSGRPTDTQYF	TGTGCCAGCTCCCCCGGTACTAGCGGGAGGCCCACAGATACGCAGTATTTT
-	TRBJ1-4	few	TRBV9	CASSVNAIANEKLFF	TGTGCCAGCAGCGTTAACGCGATAGCTAATGAAAAACTGTTTTTT
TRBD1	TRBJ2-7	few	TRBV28	CASSRGRGRFYEQYF	TGTGCCAGCAGCCGGGGTAGGGGGCGCTTTTACGAGCAGTACTTC
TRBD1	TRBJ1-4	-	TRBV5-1	CASSPITGGQEKLFF	TGCGCCAGCAGCCCGATAACAGGGGGCCAGGAAAAACTGTTTTTT
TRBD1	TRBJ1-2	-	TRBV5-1	CASSLGDRDSGGYTF	TGCGCCAGCAGCTTGGGGGACAGGGATAGTGGTGGCTACACCTTC
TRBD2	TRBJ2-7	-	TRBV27	CASKIYSGGSFEQYF	TGTGCCAGCAAAATATATTCGGGAGGTTCCTTCGAGCAGTACTTC
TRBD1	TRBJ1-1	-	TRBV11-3	CASSLGQGRNTEAFF	TGTGCCAGCAGCTTAGGACAGGGTAGAAACACTGAAGCTTTCTTT
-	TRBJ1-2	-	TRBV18	CASSPRAPTDSNYGYTF	TGTGCCAGCTCACCCAGGGCACCCACGGACTCTAACTATGGCTACACCTTC
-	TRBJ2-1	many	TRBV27	CASGTGSYNEQFF	TGTGCCAGCGGGACTGGATCCTACAATGAGCAGTTCTTC
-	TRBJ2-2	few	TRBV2	CASSGGNTGELFF	TGTGCCAGCAGTGGAGGGAACACCGGGGAGCTGTTTTTT
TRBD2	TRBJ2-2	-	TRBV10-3	CAISLAGDPGELFF	TGTGCCATCAGCCTCGCGGGGGATCCGGGGGAGCTGTTTTTT
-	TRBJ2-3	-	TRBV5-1	CASSGDDTQYF	TGCGCCAGCAGTGGCGACGATACGCAGTATTTT
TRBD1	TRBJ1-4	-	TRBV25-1	CASGGTGGNEKLFF	TGTGCCTCAGGGGGGACAGGGGGGAATGAAAAACTGTTTTTT
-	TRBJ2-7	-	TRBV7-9	CASSQGRVLNEQYF	TGTGCCAGCAGCCAAGGTCGGGTTCTAAACGAGCAGTACTTC
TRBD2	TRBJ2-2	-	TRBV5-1	CASRVAGDTGELFF	TGCGCCAGCAGAGTCGCGGGAGACACCGGGGAGCTGTTTTTT
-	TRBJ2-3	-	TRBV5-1	CASSLGLRVGTDTQYF	TGCGCCAGCAGCTTGGGGCTACGAGTGGGCACAGATACGCAGTATTTT
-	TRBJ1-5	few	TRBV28	CASSWTAGNQPQHF	TGTGCCAGCAGTTGGACAGCGGGCAATCAGCCCCAGCATTTT
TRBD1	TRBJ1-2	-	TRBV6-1	CASSGTDRVNYGYTF	TGTGCCAGCAGTGGAACCGACAGGGTTAACTATGGCTACACCTTC
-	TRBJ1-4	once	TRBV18	CASSPREDGEKLFF	TGTGCCAGCTCACCACGGGAGGACGGTGAAAAACTGTTTTTT
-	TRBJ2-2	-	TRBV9	CASSPRGLMNTGELFF	TGTGCCAGCAGCCCGAGAGGACTAATGAACACCGGGGAGCTGTTTTTT
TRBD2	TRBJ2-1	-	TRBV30	CAWNTRGGLNNEQFF	TGTGCCTGGAACACCCGGGGGGGACTTAACAATGAGCAGTTCTTC
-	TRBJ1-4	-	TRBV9	CASSVYGGAVGDEKLFF	TGTGCCAGCAGCGTATATGGAGGGGCGGTTGGTGATGAAAAACTGTTTTTT
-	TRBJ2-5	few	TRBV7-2	CASSSGSRETQYF	TGTGCCAGCAGCTCTGGAAGCAGAGAGACCCAGTACTTC
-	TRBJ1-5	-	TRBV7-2	CASSVLVSQPQHF	TGTGCCAGCAGCGTTTTGGTCTCTCAGCCCCAGCATTTT
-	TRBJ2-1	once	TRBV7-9	CASSPGAGPYNEQFF	TGTGCCAGCAGCCCGGGGGCAGGACCCTACAATGAGCAGTTCTTC
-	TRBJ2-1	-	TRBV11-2	CASSWFGGQNEQFF	TGTGCCAGCAGCTGGTTTGGGGGGCAGAATGAGCAGTTCTTC
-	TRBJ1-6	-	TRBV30	CAGGGSPLHF	TGTGCCGGGGGGGGCTCACCCCTCCACTTT
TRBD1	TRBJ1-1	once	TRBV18	CASSQVVQGAANTEAFF	TGTGCCAGCTCCCAAGTCGTACAGGGGGCCGCGAACACTGAAGCTTTCTTT
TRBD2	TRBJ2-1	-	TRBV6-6	CASTRAGGHEQFF	TGTGCCAGCACCCGTGCGGGAGGGCATGAGCAGTTCTTC
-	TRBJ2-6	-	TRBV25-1	CASSRGGYAGANVLTF	TGTGCCAGCAGCCGAGGGGGGTACGCTGGGGCCAACGTCCTGACTTTC
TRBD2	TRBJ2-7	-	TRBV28	CASRGTSGEGNYYEQYF	TGTGCCAGCCGAGGGACTAGCGGGGAAGGAAACTACTACGAGCAGTACTTC
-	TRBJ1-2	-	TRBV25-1	CASSGLHGNYGYTF	TGTGCCAGCAGTGGCTTACACGGTAACTATGGCTACACCTTC
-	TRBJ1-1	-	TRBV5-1	CASSLGGGLGMNTEAFF	TGCGCCAGCAGCTTGGGGGGTGGTCTGGGAATGAACACTGAAGCTTTCTTT
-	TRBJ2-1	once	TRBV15	CATSRGLDNEQFF	TGTGCCACCAGCAGGGGTTTAGACAATGAGCAGTTCTTC
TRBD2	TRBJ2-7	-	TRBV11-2	CASITPGEGRVEQYF	TGTGCCAGCATTACCCCTGGGGAGGGCCGGGTCGAGCAGTACTTC
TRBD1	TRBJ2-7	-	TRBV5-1	CASSFRGPDEQYF	TGCGCCAGCAGCTTTAGGGGGCCAGACGAGCAGTACTTC
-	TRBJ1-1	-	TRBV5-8	CASSLGLQGGTEAFF	TGTGCCAGCAGCTTGGGTCTACAGGGTGGCACTGAAGCTTTCTTT
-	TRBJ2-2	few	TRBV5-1	CASGVGQGRTGELFF	TGCGCCTCCGGGGTTGGGCAGGGTCGGACCGGGGAGCTGTTTTTT
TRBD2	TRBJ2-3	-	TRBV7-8	CASSLVVGRGTDTQYF	TGTGCCAGCAGCTTAGTAGTCGGGAGGGGGACAGATACGCAGTATTTT
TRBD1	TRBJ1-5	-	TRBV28	CASRRTGGRLGQPQHF	TGTGCCAGCAGGCGGACAGGGGGCAGGTTGGGTCAGCCCCAGCATTTT
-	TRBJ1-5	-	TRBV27	CASGRGGRGAYSNQPQHF	TGTGCCAGCGGTCGGGGAGGGCGGGGGGCTTATAGCAATCAGCCCCAGCATTTT
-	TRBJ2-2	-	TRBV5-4	CASSSGPGTDTGELFF	TGTGCCAGCAGCTCTGGACCCGGGACGGACACCGGGGAGCTGTTTTTT
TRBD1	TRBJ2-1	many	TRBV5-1	CASSLDGQGGNEQFF	TGCGCCAGCAGCTTGGACGGACAGGGAGGAAATGAGCAGTTCTTC
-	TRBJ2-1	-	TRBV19	CASIPDGAGISYNEQFF	TGTGCCAGTATCCCGGATGGGGCAGGGATCTCCTACAATGAGCAGTTCTTC
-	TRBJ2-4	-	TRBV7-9	CASSPPPGPPDKNIQYF	TGTGCCAGCAGCCCTCCCCCGGGACCCCCCGACAAAAACATTCAGTACTTC
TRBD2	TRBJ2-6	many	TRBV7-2	CASSLDPLAGAGANVLTF	TGTGCCAGCAGCTTAGACCCACTAGCGGGAGCTGGGGCCAACGTCCTGACTTTC